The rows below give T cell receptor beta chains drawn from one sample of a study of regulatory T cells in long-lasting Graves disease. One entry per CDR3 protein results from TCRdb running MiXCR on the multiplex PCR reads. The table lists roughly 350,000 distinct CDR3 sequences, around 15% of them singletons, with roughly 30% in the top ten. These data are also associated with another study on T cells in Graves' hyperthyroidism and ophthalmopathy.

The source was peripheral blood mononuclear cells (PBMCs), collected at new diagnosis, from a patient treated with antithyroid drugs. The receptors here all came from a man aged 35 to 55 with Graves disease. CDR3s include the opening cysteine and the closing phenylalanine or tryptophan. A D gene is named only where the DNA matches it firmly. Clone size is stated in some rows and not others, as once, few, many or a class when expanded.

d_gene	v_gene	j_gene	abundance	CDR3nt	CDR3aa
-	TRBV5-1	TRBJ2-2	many	TGCGCCAGCAGCTTGGACACCCCGGGCACCGGGGAGCTGTTTTTT	CASSLDTPGTGELFF
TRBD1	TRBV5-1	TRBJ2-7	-	TGCGCCAGCAGGGGACAGCTCGCCTACGAGCAGTACTTC	CASRGQLAYEQYF
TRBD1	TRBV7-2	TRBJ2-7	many	TGTGCCAGCAGCTTAGTTGGGACAGGGATATACGAGCAGTACTTC	CASSLVGTGIYEQYF
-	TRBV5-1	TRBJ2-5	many	TGCGCCAGCAGCTTGTTCGGGGACCAAGAGACCCAGTACTTC	CASSLFGDQETQYF
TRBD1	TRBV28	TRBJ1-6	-	TGTGCCAGCAGTTACGGACAGGGCCATTCACCCCTCCACTTT	CASSYGQGHSPLHF
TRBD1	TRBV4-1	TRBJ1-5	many	TGCGCCAGCAGCCAAGTGAACAGGGGGCTTGGGCAGCCCCAGCATTTT	CASSQVNRGLGQPQHF
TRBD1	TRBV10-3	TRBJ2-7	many	TGTGCCAGCCAGGTAAGACAGGGCACCTACGAGCAGTACTTC	CASQVRQGTYEQYF
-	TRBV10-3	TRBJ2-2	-	TGTGCCATCAGGAGCTCGGGCGGGGAGCTGTTTTTT	CAIRSSGGELFF
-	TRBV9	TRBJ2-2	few	TGTGCCAGCAGCAGGGGACTCCAATCCGGGGAGCTGTTTTTT	CASSRGLQSGELFF
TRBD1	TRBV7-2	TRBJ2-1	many	TGTGCCAGCAGCTTACGCCCGGGACAGGGGCACGCTTACAATGAGCAGTTCTTC	CASSLRPGQGHAYNEQFF
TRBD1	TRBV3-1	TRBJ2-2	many	TGTGCCAGCAGCCAAGGGACAGGGGGCGGGGAGCTGTTTTTT	CASSQGTGGGELFF
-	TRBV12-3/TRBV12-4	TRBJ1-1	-	TGTGCCAGCAGTTTAGTTAGAAGAGTGACAGAAACTCTGAACACTGAAGCTTTCTTT	CASSLVRRVTETLNTEAFF
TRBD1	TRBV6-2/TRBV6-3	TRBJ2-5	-	TGTGCCAGCCCCGACAGGGTCGGACAAGAGACCCAGTACTTC	CASPDRVGQETQYF
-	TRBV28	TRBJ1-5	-	TGTGCCAGCAGTTTTAGGGGCCGCCAGCCCCAGCATTTT	CASSFRGRQPQHF
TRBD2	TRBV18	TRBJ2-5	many	TGTGCCAGCTCACCACGATCGGGAGGCAGAGAGACCCAGTACTTC	CASSPRSGGRETQYF
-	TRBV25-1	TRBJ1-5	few	TGTGCCAGCAGTCTCTGGACGGCGGATCAGCCCCAGCATTTT	CASSLWTADQPQHF
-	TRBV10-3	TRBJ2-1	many	TGTGCCATCAGTGAGTCGGGGGGTGACTACAATGAGCAGTTCTTC	CAISESGGDYNEQFF
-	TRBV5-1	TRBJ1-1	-	TGCGCCAGCAGCTTGGTAAGCAGGGGGAACACTGAAGCTTTCTTT	CASSLVSRGNTEAFF
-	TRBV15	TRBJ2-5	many	TGTGCCACCAGCAGCGCGGGGGCGGGGCGGGTGAGCCGCTGGGTCGAAGAGACCCAGTACTTC	CATSSAGAGRVSRWVEETQYF
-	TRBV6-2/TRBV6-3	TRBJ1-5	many	TGTGCCAGCAGTTACTCGACAGGTCGAGGCAATCAGCCCCAGCATTTT	CASSYSTGRGNQPQHF
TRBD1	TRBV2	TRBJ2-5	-	TGTGCCAGCAGTGTAGGGACAGGGGTGCTTCAGACCCAGTACTTC	CASSVGTGVLQTQYF
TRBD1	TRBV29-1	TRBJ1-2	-	TGCAGCGTCCTAGGACAGGGGGCGTCAGGCTATGGCTACACCTTC	CSVLGQGASGYGYTF
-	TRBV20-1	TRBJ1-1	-	TGCAGTGCTAGAGAGAGGTGGAACACTGAAGCTTTCTTT	CSARERWNTEAFF
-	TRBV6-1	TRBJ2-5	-	TGTGCCAGCAGGGCCCTGAGACGGAACCAAGAGACCCAGTACTTC	CASRALRRNQETQYF